What follows is one T cell receptor (beta chain) and its context. Its antigen is undetermined. This sample stems from a study of shared clonotypes between healthy human individuals. Study results and limitations: When naive CD4 clonotypes were compared across a few donors, approximately 5% were shared. Sequencing depth was a factor that was expected to affect clonotype sharing among donors.

Here immunoSEQ multiplex PCR was the method, and the copy in TCRdb shows in-frame clones only, minus some. Found here are about 2.4 million clones, 80% to 95% of them singletons; the top ten hold approximately 0.36%. All participating donors were Caucasian adults from Nashville, Tennessee. Trimming took 1 base from V and 4 from J; bases not matched to a gene: 2. The germline CDR1 and CDR2 sequences are SGHNT and YYREEE (reference sequence). The CDR3 loop spans 15 amino acids. The rearrangement uses TRBV5-4 and TRBJ2-1; TRBD2 agrees at 10 bases. The receptor's source is a man in his late teens or twenties in good health. Some clones in this sample may be carry-over from other donors' samples. What was sequenced was naive CD4+ T cells from PBMCs. Sample subset: CD45RA+ positively selected. CDR3 protein: CASSLTSGKYNEQFF. The CDR3 DNA sequence: TGTGCCAGCAGCTTGACTAGCGGGAAGTACAATGAGCAGTTCTTC.